A selection of T cell receptor beta chains follows, all from one sample in a study of T cells in localized non-small cell lung cancer. Sequencing was performed with immunoSEQ multiplex PCR; in TCRdb, only in-frame clones are kept and a portion is missing. The table has roughly 67,000 clones, approximately 85% seen once; the top ten hold about 14%. This sample comprised peripheral blood, obtained before any cancer treatment. These receptors were collected from a female donor aged 60 or older with stage I lung adenocarcinoma. CDR3s leave out the opening cysteine and the closing phenylalanine or tryptophan.

TRBV9,ASSVAFRLAGPHEQY
TRBV14,ASSQAGRLNTEAF
TRBV20-1,SAIILGAF
TRBV5-6,ASRPPRGQEGYEQY
TRBV7-9,ASSLGQGNTEAF
TRBV9,ASSSGTGGRYNEQF
TRBV7-9,ASSLSTGVSHEQY
TRBV28,ASSFASSGNTIY
TRBV6-1,ASSPQRNSNQPQH
TRBV9,ASSFGGDTQY
TRBV5-6,ASSPLEYGYT
TRBV29-1,SVGQGASGANVLT
TRBV7-9,ASSPGLAAVKTQY
TRBV6-5,ASSYSTGPYEQY
TRBV7-3,ASSLPTQGTHEQY
TRBV9,ASSVASGGDTDTQY
TRBV5-6,ASSFFAGDYNEQF
TRBV13,ASSFAAGVSGNTIY
TRBV29-1,SVEQGNTGELF
TRBV29-1,SVSGQVNYGYT
TRBV7-8,ACSDRNYEQY
TRBV6-1,ASSEWGQGEKLF
TRBV5-1,ASSPSSDTYEQY
TRBV19,ASSGGTEGFQY
TRBV18,ASSPRGTGSLLDNSPLH
TRBV6-1,ASRRSTDHEQY
TRBV19,ASSKGVNYGYT
TRBV5-1,ASSLSGLEAF
TRBV5-1,ASSLREPAFDEQF
TRBV19,ASKADTEAF
TRBV7-3,ASSRDGTTDTQY
TRBV7-3,ASSLSSGSTETQY
TRBV9,ASSVVPGLSEAF
TRBV6-1,ASSEWSVGKTQY
TRBV2,ASMRDWSSYEQY
TRBV7-2,ASSLDSDYGYT
TRBV5-1,ASSLESHPYRYGYT
TRBV6-6,ASSPPERQYT
TRBV7-8,ASSLGTTNHEQY
TRBV14,ASSQDKYRDRH